This T cell receptor beta chain emerged from a study of T cells in Graves' hyperthyroidism and ophthalmopathy. Study-wide points: Ophthalmopathy, as predicted by the model, came a median approximately 5.9 months after the prediction.

Germline lookup yields CDR1 DFQATT and CDR2 SNEGSKA (reference sequence). Trimming took 6 bases from V and 1 from J; bases not matched to a gene: 3. The CDR3 consists of 13 residues. This clonotype has at least ten counts. What it recognizes is unknown. Stable Graves' hyperthyroidism meant no ophthalmopathy progression within 18 months. The source material, RNA transcripts, was used to amplify TCR beta CDR3 regions. HTBI primers were the set used in a first-round RT-PCR of the TCR CDR3. MiXCR, applied by TCRdb to the multiplex PCR reads, yields one record per CDR3 protein. Here the sample spans 300,000 to 450,000 distinct CDR3 sequences, 20% to 30% being singletons.

The TCR was taken from a man between 50 and 59 years old with Graves' hyperthyroidism. This sequence joins TRBV20-1 and TRBJ2-7; TRBD2 matches 10 bases. Sample: blood. CDR3 nucleotide sequence: TGCAGTGCGGAACTAGCGGGATCCTACGAGCAGTACTTC. Translated, it gives CSAELAGSYEQYF.